Listed below are T cell receptor beta chains from one sample, sequenced in a study of cytomegalovirus exposure and HLA in healthy donors. Sequencing used immunoSEQ multiplex PCR; TCRdb keeps in-frame clones, though not all of them. The sample gives around 170,000 clones, 70% to 85% of which show up once; roughly 0.76% is in the top ten. Sequencing input: PBMCs. The receptors here all came from a middle-aged woman in good health and CMV-seronegative. Both conserved end residues are part of each CDR3. D genes are given only for firm matches. A row's size may be missing; if present it is once, few, many or a size class.

cdr3_nt	cdr3_aa	j_call	d_call	v_call	clone_size
TGTGCCAGCAGTGTCAGGGGTACGAACACTGAAGCTTTCTTT	CASSVRGTNTEAFF	TRBJ1-1	.	TRBV2	.
TGTGCCACCGCGAGGCCGGGGAGCTCCTACGAGCAGTACTTC	CATARPGSSYEQYF	TRBJ2-7	.	TRBV28	.
TGTGCCAGCAGCGCAGGACTAGCGGGAAGATCTGGGGCCAACGTCCTGACTTTC	CASSAGLAGRSGANVLTF	TRBJ2-6	TRBD2	TRBV5-6	few
TGTGCCATCAGTGTGGACAGTCAACAAGAGACCCAGTACTTC	CAISVDSQQETQYF	TRBJ2-5	.	TRBV10-3	.
TGCGCCAGCAGCTCCCCAGGCACAGATACGCAGTATTTT	CASSSPGTDTQYF	TRBJ2-3	.	TRBV5-1	.
TGCGCCAGCAGCTACCCCCGGTCAGATACGCAGTATTTT	CASSYPRSDTQYF	TRBJ2-3	.	TRBV5-1	.
TGTGCCAGCACCCTGACTGGGAATGAAAAACTGTTTTTT	CASTLTGNEKLFF	TRBJ1-4	.	TRBV11-3	.
TGTGCCAGCAGTGAAAGGGGCTTAGGGGGATTAAGCAATCAGCCCCAGCATTTT	CASSERGLGGLSNQPQHF	TRBJ1-5	.	TRBV6-1	.
TGTGCCAGCAGTCGGACAGGTTTCAATGAAAAACTGTTTTTT	CASSRTGFNEKLFF	TRBJ1-4	TRBD1	TRBV6-6	.
TGTGCCAGCAGCTTACGCGGGGGAGACGAGACCCAGTACTTC	CASSLRGGDETQYF	TRBJ2-5	TRBD2	TRBV5-8	.
TGCGCCAGCAGCCTATGGTCCCCCTTCCGGGGGTCTGACACTGAAGCTTTCTTT	CASSLWSPFRGSDTEAFF	TRBJ1-1	.	TRBV5-1	.
TGTGCCAGCAGCTTAGGAGTAGCAGGGAACGAGCAGTACTTC	CASSLGVAGNEQYF	TRBJ2-7	.	TRBV7-6	.
TGTGCCAGCAGCTTGCCAGGGTCCCGTCGGACCCAGTACTTC	CASSLPGSRRTQYF	TRBJ2-5	.	TRBV5-6	.
TGTGCCATCAGGGGGACTTATTGGGATGAGACCCAGTACTTC	CAIRGTYWDETQYF	TRBJ2-5	.	TRBV10-3	.
TGTGCTAGTGGATACACAGGGACGGAGGATGAAAAACTGTTTTTT	CASGYTGTEDEKLFF	TRBJ1-4	.	TRBV12-5	few
TGTGCCAGCAGTCCTCCGGGACATGAAAACACCGGGGAGCTGTTTTTT	CASSPPGHENTGELFF	TRBJ2-2	.	TRBV28	.
TGTGCCAGCAGCTTGGTCGGGGATGTTGAGCGTGGCTACACCTTC	CASSLVGDVERGYTF	TRBJ1-2	.	TRBV5-6	.
TGTGCCAGCAGGGGAGGGGAGACCCAGTACTTC	CASRGGETQYF	TRBJ2-5	TRBD2	TRBV28	few
TGTGCCAGCAGTCCTGGTAGACAGGGAGGCGGCTACACCTTC	CASSPGRQGGGYTF	TRBJ1-2	TRBD1	TRBV28	.
TGTGCCATCAGTGATAATACTCCCCGCACCGGGAATGAGCAGTTCTTC	CAISDNTPRTGNEQFF	TRBJ2-1	.	TRBV10-3	once
TGTGCCAGCAGTGATGGCCATAGCAATCAGCCCCAGCATTTT	CASSDGHSNQPQHF	TRBJ1-5	.	TRBV6-5	.
TGTGCCAGCAGCAAAATGACAGGGACAGGGAAAGACAATGAGCAGTTCTTC	CASSKMTGTGKDNEQFF	TRBJ2-1	TRBD1	TRBV11-3	.
TGTGCCAGCAGCTTGGCCGGTCAAAACTATGGCTACACCTTC	CASSLAGQNYGYTF	TRBJ1-2	.	TRBV5-4	few
TGTGCCAGCAGCTTAGGGGGGGTGGCTGGAAACACCATATATTTT	CASSLGGVAGNTIYF	TRBJ1-3	.	TRBV7-8	.
TGTGCCAGCAGCTTAGGGGACACCTACGAGCAGTACTTC	CASSLGDTYEQYF	TRBJ2-7	.	TRBV7-9	.
TGTGCCAGCAGTTACTCCCAGGGGGGAGGCTACACCTTC	CASSYSQGGGYTF	TRBJ1-2	TRBD1	TRBV6-6	.
TGTGCCAGCTCACCATTGGCGACTCAAGAGACCCAGTACTTC	CASSPLATQETQYF	TRBJ2-5	.	TRBV18	once
TGTGCCAGCAGTTCCCTCACCGGGACAGGGAGTTCACCCCTCCACTTT	CASSSLTGTGSSPLHF	TRBJ1-6	TRBD1	TRBV27	.
TGTGCCAGCACCCAGGGGAACTATGGCTACACCTTC	CASTQGNYGYTF	TRBJ1-2	.	TRBV28	.